One and the same sample provided the 3 T cell receptor beta chains below, sequenced in a study of OX40 agonist ivuxolimab in advanced cancers. The table came from immunoSEQ multiplex PCR; TCRdb's copy has only in-frame clones and leaves some out. The sample has about 64,000 clones; approximately 85% are singletons. This specimen was CD4+ or CD8+ T cells sorted from blood, taken in a trial of the OX40 agonist ivuxolimab. The receptor source for this set is an adult with an advanced solid tumor such as melanoma, head and neck, liver or kidney cancer.

J is TRBJ2-3 and V is TRBV30, with 7 bases lining up with TRBD1. With 2 bases clipped from V and 1 base from J, the junction kept 3 bases outside the gene matches. CDR3 size: 14 residues. Germline V lookup: CDR1 GTSNPN, CDR2 SVGIG (reference sequence). The CDR3, as DNA: TGTGCCTGGAGTAAAGGGGGCGGCACAGATACGCAGTATTTT. This codes for CAWSKGGGTDTQYF. The complete variable domain, with remaining parts taken from reference TRBV30 and TRBJ2-3, reads SQTIHQWPATLVQPVGSPLSLECTVEGTSNPNLYWYRQAAGRGLQLLFYSVGIGQISSEVPQNLSASRPQDRQFILSSKKLLLSDSGFYLCAWSKGGGTDTQYFGPGTRLTVL.

The chain is built from TRBV5-1 and TRBJ2-7; 8 nucleotides line up with TRBD1. The CDR3 length is 15 residues. Germline V gives CDR1 SGHRS, CDR2 YFSETQ. With V trimmed by 2 bases and J by 2 bases, 6 bases remained unmatched. Written as DNA, the CDR3 is TGCGCCAGCAGCTTAAGGCAGGGGGCCCCCTACGAGCAGTACTTC. Protein: CASSLRQGAPYEQYF.

The chain links TRBV11-2 to TRBJ2-7, with D maybe TRBD2 (5 bases). The germline V gene encodes CDR1 SGHAT and CDR2 FQNNGV. This CDR3 has 14 amino acids. Trimming removed 3 bases from V and 5 bases from J, with 14 bases in between. CDR3 amino acids: CASSLAGKINEQYF. DNA of the CDR3: TGTGCCAGCAGCTTGGCCGGGAAGATCAACGAGCAGTACTTC.